The clone carrying this TCR beta chain occurred a few times. What it recognizes is unknown. The data stem from a study of T-cell memory formation after mild COVID-19. Looking at the study overall: Clusters of TCRs were largely donor specific.

Study observations and caveats: CD8+ contracting clones occupied EMRA, while CD4+ ones occupied mainly CM and EM. Pre-infection memory held some responding clones, suggesting pre-existing cross-reactive T cells responded. Clones shrinking between day 15 and 85 showed a balanced CD4/CD8 split, and those that grew later tilted toward CD4+.

TCRdb ran MiXCR on the 5' RACE reads and lists one entry per CDR3 protein. The table has 550,000 to 650,000 distinct CDR3 sequences, 17% seen once. The CDR3 spans 11 residues. With 3 bases removed from V and 4 bases from J, the gap between germline ends came to 5 bases. Germline CDR1 is DFQATT and CDR2 is SNEGSKA (reference sequence). The sample comprised PBMCs or a T cell subset sorted from them (not recorded which). The clonotype originates from an adult woman who had mild COVID-19 (a few samples of this study predate the infection). Cell type and time point are not known. The V call is TRBV20-1, the J call TRBJ2-3; D ambiguous. CDR3 region: CSARHADTQYF. The CDR3, as DNA: TGCAGTGCTAGGCATGCAGATACGCAGTATTTT.